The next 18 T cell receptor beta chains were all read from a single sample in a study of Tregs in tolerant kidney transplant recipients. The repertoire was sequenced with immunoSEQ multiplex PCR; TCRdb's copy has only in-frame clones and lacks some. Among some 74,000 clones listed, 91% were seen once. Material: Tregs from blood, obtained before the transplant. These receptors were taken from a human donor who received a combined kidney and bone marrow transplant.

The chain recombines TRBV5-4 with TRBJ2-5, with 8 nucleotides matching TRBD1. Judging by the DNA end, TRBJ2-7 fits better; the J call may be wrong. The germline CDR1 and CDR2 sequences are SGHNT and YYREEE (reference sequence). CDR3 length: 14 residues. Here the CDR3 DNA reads TGTGCCAGCAGCTTGGGTGACAGGGGCTACGAGCAGTACTTC. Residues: CASSLGDRGYEQYF.

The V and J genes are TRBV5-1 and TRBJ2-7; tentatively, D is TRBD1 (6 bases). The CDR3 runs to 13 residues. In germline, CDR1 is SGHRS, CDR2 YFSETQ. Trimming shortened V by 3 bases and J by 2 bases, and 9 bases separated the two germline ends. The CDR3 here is CASSSRQAYEQYF. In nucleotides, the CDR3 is TGCGCCAGCAGCTCCCGACAGGCCTACGAGCAGTACTTC.

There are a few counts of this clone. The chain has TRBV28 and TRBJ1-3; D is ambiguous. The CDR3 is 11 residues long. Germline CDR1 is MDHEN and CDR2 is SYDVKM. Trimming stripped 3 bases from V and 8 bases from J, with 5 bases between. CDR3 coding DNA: TGTGCCAGCAGTTTTTGGGACACCATATATTTT. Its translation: CASSFWDTIYF.

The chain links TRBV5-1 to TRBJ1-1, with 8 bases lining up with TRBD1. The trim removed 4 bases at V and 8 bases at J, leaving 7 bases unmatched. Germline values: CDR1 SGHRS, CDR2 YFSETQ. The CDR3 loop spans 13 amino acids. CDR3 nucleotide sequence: TGCGCCAGCAGCGCAGACAGGGGAACCGAAGCTTTCTTT. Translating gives CASSADRGTEAFF.

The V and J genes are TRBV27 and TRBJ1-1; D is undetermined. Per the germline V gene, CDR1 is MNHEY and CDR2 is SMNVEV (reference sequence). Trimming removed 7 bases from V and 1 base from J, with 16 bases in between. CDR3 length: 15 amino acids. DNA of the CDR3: TGTGCCAGCAATGGCGGGATAGGTAGGAACACTGAAGCTTTCTTT. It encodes CASNGGIGRNTEAFF.

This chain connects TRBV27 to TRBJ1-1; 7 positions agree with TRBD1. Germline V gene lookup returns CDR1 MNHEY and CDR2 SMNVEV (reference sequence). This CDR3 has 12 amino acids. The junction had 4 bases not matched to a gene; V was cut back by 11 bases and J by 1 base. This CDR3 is CASGTENTEAFF. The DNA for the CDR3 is TGTGCCTCCGGGACAGAGAACACTGAAGCTTTCTTT.

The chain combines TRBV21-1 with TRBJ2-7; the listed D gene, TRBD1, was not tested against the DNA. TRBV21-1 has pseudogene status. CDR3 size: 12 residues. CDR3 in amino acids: CANLQGVYEQYF. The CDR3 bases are TGTGCCAATCTACAGGGGGTCTACGAGCAGTACTTC.

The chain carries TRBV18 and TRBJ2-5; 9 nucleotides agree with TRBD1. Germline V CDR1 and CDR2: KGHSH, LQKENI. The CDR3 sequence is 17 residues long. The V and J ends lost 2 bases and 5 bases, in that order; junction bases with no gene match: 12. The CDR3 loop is CASSPEPWDRAEETQYF. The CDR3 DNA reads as TGTGCCAGCTCACCAGAACCTTGGGACAGGGCAGAGGAGACCCAGTACTTC.

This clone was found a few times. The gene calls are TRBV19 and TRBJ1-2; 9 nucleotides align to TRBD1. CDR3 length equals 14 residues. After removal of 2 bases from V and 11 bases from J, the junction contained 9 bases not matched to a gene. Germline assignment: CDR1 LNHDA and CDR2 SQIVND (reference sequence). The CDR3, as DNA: TGTGCCAGTAGTATATGGGACAGGGCAGACGATTACACCTTC. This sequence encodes CASSIWDRADDYTF.

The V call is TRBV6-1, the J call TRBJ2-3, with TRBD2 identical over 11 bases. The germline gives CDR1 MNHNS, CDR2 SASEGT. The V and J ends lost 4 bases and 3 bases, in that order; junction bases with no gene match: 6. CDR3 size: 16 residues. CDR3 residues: CASSATSGSGTDTQYF. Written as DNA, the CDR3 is TGTGCCAGCAGTGCCACTAGCGGGAGTGGTACAGATACGCAGTATTTT.

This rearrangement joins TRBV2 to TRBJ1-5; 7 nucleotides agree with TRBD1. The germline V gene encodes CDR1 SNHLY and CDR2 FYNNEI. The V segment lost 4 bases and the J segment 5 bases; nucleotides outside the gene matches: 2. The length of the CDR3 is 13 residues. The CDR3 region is CASSADRDQPQHF. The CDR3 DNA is TGTGCCAGCAGTGCCGACAGGGATCAGCCCCAGCATTTT. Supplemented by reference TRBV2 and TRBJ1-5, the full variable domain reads EPEVTQTPSHQVTQMGQEVILRCVPISNHLYFYWYRQILGQKVEFLVSFYNNEISEKSEIFDDQFSVERPDGSNFTLKIRSTKLEDSAMYFCASSADRDQPQHFGDGTRLSIL.

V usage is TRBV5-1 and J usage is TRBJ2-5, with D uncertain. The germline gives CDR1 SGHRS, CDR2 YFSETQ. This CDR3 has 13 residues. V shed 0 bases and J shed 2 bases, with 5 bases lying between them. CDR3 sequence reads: CASSLEFQETQYF. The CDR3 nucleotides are TGCGCCAGCAGCTTGGAATTTCAAGAGACCCAGTACTTC.

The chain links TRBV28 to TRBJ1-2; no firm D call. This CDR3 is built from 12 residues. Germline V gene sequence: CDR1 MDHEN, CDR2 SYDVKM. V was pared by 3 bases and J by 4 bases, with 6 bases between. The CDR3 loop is CASSFGVYGYTF. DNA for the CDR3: TGTGCCAGCAGTTTCGGGGTCTATGGCTACACCTTC.

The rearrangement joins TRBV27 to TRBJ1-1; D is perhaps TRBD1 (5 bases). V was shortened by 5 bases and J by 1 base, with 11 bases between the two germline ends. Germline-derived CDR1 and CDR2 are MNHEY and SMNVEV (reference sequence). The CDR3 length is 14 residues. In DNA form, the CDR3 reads TGTGCCAGCAGTCCCCCAGGGACGAACACTGAAGCTTTCTTT. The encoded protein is CASSPPGTNTEAFF.

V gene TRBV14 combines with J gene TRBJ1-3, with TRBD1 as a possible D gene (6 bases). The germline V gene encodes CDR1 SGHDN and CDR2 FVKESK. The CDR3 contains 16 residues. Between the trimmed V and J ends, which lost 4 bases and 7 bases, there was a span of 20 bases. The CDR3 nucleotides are TGTGCCAGCAGCCCTGAGGGGGGCAAGACTTGGAACACCATATATTTT. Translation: CASSPEGGKTWNTIYF.

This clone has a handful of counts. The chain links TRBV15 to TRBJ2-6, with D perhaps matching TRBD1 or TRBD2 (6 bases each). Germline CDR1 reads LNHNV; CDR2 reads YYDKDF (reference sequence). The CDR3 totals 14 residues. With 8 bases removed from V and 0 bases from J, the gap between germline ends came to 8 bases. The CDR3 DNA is TGTGCCACCGAGGGGGGCTCTGGGGCCAACGTCCTGACTTTC. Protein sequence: CATEGGSGANVLTF.

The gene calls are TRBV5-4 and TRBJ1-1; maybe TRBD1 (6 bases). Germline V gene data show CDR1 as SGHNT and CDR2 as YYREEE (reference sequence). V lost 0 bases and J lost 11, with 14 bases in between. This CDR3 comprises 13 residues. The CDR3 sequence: CASSLAGAARAFF. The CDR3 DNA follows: TGTGCCAGCAGCTTGGCGGGGGCGGCCAGGGCTTTCTTT. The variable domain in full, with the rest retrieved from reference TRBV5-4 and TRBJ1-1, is ETGVTQSPTHLIKTRGQQVTLRCSSQSGHNTVSWYQQALGQGPQFIFQYYREEENGRGNFPPRFSGLQFPNYSSELNVNALELDDSALYLCASSLAGAARAFFGQGTRLTVV.

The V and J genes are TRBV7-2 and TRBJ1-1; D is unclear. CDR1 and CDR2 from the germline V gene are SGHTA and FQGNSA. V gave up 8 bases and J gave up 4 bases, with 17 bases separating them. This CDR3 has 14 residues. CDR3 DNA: TGTGCCAGCCGGGTATGGGGAGTTCCCACTGAAGCTTTCTTT. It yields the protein CASRVWGVPTEAFF. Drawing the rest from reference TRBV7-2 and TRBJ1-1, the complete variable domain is GAGVSQSPSNKVTEKGKDVELRCDPISGHTALYWYRQSLGQGLEFLIYFQGNSAPDKSGLPSDRFSAERTGGSVSTLTIQRTQQEDSAVYLCASRVWGVPTEAFFGQGTRLTVV.